What follows are 26 T cell receptor beta chains derived from one specimen sequenced in a study of T cells expressing NK-cell markers. TCRdb reworked the 5' RACE reads into one entry per CDR3 protein, no DNA. Reported are 300,000 to 500,000 distinct CDR3 sequences; the ten largest clones contain 9.5% to 12%. Sample: blood T cells: a sorted CD56 or NKG2C T cell subset, CD4+ or CD8+ T cells, or bulk PBMC T cells (not recorded which). These receptors came from a woman between 45 and 60 years old in good health.

V is TRBV10-3 and J is TRBJ2-3; TCRdb calls TRBD1, which cannot be checked without DNA. Germline-derived CDR1 and CDR2 are ENHRY and SYGVKD. This CDR3 is 13 amino acids long. CDR3 amino acids: CAISTGVEDTQYF.

This chain links TRBV20-1 with TRBJ1-2; TCRdb's D gene call, TRBD1, goes unchecked for lack of DNA. The germline CDR1 and CDR2 sequences are DFQATT and SNEGSKA (reference sequence). This CDR3 has 13 amino acids. CDR3 loop: CSAGGSGIYGYTF.

The chain uses TRBV12-3 or TRBV12-4 and TRBJ2-1; TCRdb lists TRBD2, though no DNA is available to test this call. The length of the CDR3 is 16 residues. The CDR3 spells CASSLAWTSGPNEQFF.

This sequence joins TRBV11-2 and TRBJ2-3; absent DNA, TCRdb's TRBD1 call cannot be checked. The CDR3 consists of 16 residues. Germline CDR1 reads SGHAT; CDR2 reads FQNNGV. The CDR3 reads CASSRVAGVSTDTQYF.

The chain is built from TRBV15 and TRBJ2-2; no DNA is available, so the TRBD1 call from TCRdb remains unchecked. Germline CDR1 LNHNV, CDR2 YYDKDF (reference sequence). The CDR3 is made up of 14 amino acids. CDR3 sequence reads: CATSRDVQVGELFF.

The V gene is TRBV29-1, the J gene TRBJ2-3. The CDR3 runs to 13 residues. CDR1 is SQVTM, CDR2 ANQGSEA, per germline. The CDR3 reads CSVDEDSTDTQYF.

The chain has TRBV21-1 and TRBJ1-1; the TRBD1 assignment by TCRdb is unverifiable without DNA. TRBV21-1 counts as a pseudogene. The CDR3 has 15 residues. This CDR3 is CASSPRQRLYTEAFF.

The V gene is TRBV11-2, the J gene TRBJ2-1; TCRdb reports TRBD2, a call that lacks DNA to check it against. Per the germline V gene, CDR1 is SGHAT and CDR2 is FQNNGV. The CDR3 consists of 17 residues. The CDR3 loop reads CASSLQGGLAGGNEQFF. Drawing the rest from reference TRBV11-2 and TRBJ2-1, the complete variable domain is EAGVAQSPRYKIIEKRQSVAFWCNPISGHATLYWYQQILGQGPKLLIQFQNNGVVDDSQLPKDRFSAERLKGVDSTLKIQPAKLEDSAVYLCASSLQGGLAGGNEQFFGPGTRLTVL.

CDR3 protein: CASSYGAGVTDTQYF. The J gene is TRBJ2-3, the V gene TRBV6-5; TCRdb picks TRBD2, but there is no DNA to check that call. The CDR3 sequence is 15 residues long. From germline, CDR1 is MNHEY and CDR2 SVGAGI.

The rearrangement joins TRBV20-1 to TRBJ2-7. The CDR3 totals 14 residues. Germline CDR1 reads DFQATT; CDR2 reads SNEGSKA (reference sequence). The CDR3: CSARDVIADYEQYF.

The gene calls are TRBV7-8 and TRBJ2-7; TCRdb's D gene call, TRBD1, goes unchecked for lack of DNA. Germline CDR1 SGHVS, CDR2 FQNEAQ. The CDR3 covers 15 residues. The CDR3 reads CASSLATGLGYEQYF.

The chain carries TRBV20-1 and TRBJ2-1; absent DNA, TCRdb's TRBD2 call cannot be checked. This CDR3 comprises 12 residues. The germline CDR1 and CDR2 sequences are DFQATT and SNEGSKA (reference sequence). This CDR3 reads CSAIAGVNEQFF.

This rearrangement joins TRBV12-3 or TRBV12-4 to TRBJ2-1; lacking DNA, the TRBD2 call made by TCRdb goes unchecked. This CDR3 contains 14 residues. Here the CDR3 reads CASSRSLGRDEQFF.

This chain joins TRBV10-2 and TRBJ2-3; TCRdb names TRBD1, which stays unverified in the absence of DNA. There are 15 residues in the CDR3. CDR1 WSHSY and CDR2 SAAADI come from the germline V gene. CDR3 in amino acids: CASRVQGLRTDTQYF.

The V gene is TRBV27, the J gene TRBJ2-4. Germline V CDR1 and CDR2: MNHEY, SMNVEV (reference sequence). CDR3 length: 13 residues. CDR3 amino acids: CASIEWGKNIQYF.

The rearrangement links TRBV29-1 to TRBJ2-7; TCRdb's D call of TRBD1 is untestable without DNA. Germline lookup yields CDR1 SQVTM and CDR2 ANQGSEA. The CDR3 runs 14 residues. The CDR3 loop is CSVAGTTVSYEQYF.

The chain recombines TRBV29-1 with TRBJ2-3. Germline-derived CDR1 and CDR2 are SQVTM and ANQGSEA. This CDR3 comprises 12 residues. The CDR3 region is CSVVSGTDTQYF.

The V and J genes are TRBV6-2 or TRBV6-3 and TRBJ2-7; lacking DNA, the TRBD1 call made by TCRdb goes unchecked. Germline V gives CDR1 MNHEY, CDR2 SVGEGT. CDR3 length: 17 amino acids. CDR3 region: CASSYPSKGRVNYEQYF.

The chain links TRBV5-1 to TRBJ2-7. The CDR3 covers 11 residues. Germline CDR1 reads SGHRS; CDR2 reads YFSETQ. CDR3: CASSLEAVKYF.

The V and J genes are TRBV4-1 and TRBJ1-2; the TCRdb call, TRBD1, lacks DNA for checking. The CDR3 extends over 16 amino acids. Germline CDR1 and CDR2: MGHRA and YSYEKL. The CDR3 loop reads CASSQAGTSNNYGYTF.

The chain joins TRBV28 to TRBJ2-5. The CDR3 covers 11 residues. Per germline, CDR1 MDHEN and CDR2 SYDVKM. The CDR3 reads CASSSTYVRYF.

This chain uses TRBV21-1 with TRBJ1-5; TCRdb gives TRBD1 as the D gene, but with no DNA this cannot be confirmed. TRBV21-1 is assigned pseudogene status. The CDR3 sequence is 15 residues long. CDR3 sequence reads: CASSNDSLINQPQHF.

This sequence joins TRBV12-3 or TRBV12-4 and TRBJ2-1; the TCRdb D gene call, TRBD2, has no DNA to confirm it. CDR3 length: 15 residues. This CDR3 reads CASSPDRLLGVGQFF.

The chain carries TRBV6-1 and TRBJ2-1; no DNA is available, so the TRBD2 call from TCRdb remains unchecked. Germline CDR1 MNHNS, CDR2 SASEGT. The CDR3 is made up of 19 amino acids. CDR3 sequence reads: CASSEREAGSISSYNEQFF.

The chain uses TRBV10-2 and TRBJ2-6; TCRdb's D call of TRBD1 is untestable without DNA. The CDR3 covers 16 residues. CDR1 is WSHSY, CDR2 SAAADI, per germline. The CDR3 is CASTLSTGTGANVLTF.

The chain links TRBV7-8 to TRBJ2-2; TCRdb outputs TRBD1, but without DNA this stays unchecked. Germline values: CDR1 SGHVS, CDR2 FQNEAQ. CDR3 length: 16 residues. The CDR3: CASRRRQGVNTGELFF.